The 3 T cell receptor beta chains below come from one sample, sequenced in a study of blood T cell repertoires in COVID-19. Profiling relied on immunoSEQ multiplex PCR, and the TCRdb table lists in-frame clones only, not all of them. There are about 80,000 clones in the sample; less than 90% occur only once, and 3% to 4% lies in the top ten. The material sequenced was peripheral blood. These TCRs come from a man between 45 and 60 years old with acute or convalescent COVID-19.

V is TRBV15 and J is TRBJ2-2; 14 bases are a match to TRBD2. CDR1 and CDR2 from the germline V gene are LNHNV and YYDKDF (reference sequence). V was clipped by 8 bases and J by 6 bases; unmatched bases: 2. The length of the CDR3 is 14 residues. The CDR3 DNA reads as TGTGCCACCGGGGGACTAGCGGGAGCCGGGGAGCTGTTTTTT. Amino acids: CATGGLAGAGELFF.

CDR3 sequence reads: CASSVEDSNSGNTIYF. The CDR3 region has the DNA TGTGCCAGCAGCGTAGAAGACAGTAACTCTGGAAACACCATATATTTT. This chain links TRBV9 with TRBJ1-3; D might be TRBD1 (5 bases). CDR1 is SGDLS, CDR2 YYNGEE, per germline. V gave up 0 bases and J gave up 0 bases, with 10 bases separating them. The CDR3 extends over 16 amino acids.

The CDR3 DNA follows: TGTGCCAGCAGGATGGGACAGGCCAACACTGAAGCTTTCTTT. Its translation: CASRMGQANTEAFF. This chain links TRBV7-8 with TRBJ1-1; 8 nucleotides align to TRBD1. V shed 6 bases, J shed 2 bases, and the junction held 5 bases outside the gene matches. CDR1 and CDR2 from the germline V gene are SGHVS and FQNEAQ. The CDR3 is 14 residues long.